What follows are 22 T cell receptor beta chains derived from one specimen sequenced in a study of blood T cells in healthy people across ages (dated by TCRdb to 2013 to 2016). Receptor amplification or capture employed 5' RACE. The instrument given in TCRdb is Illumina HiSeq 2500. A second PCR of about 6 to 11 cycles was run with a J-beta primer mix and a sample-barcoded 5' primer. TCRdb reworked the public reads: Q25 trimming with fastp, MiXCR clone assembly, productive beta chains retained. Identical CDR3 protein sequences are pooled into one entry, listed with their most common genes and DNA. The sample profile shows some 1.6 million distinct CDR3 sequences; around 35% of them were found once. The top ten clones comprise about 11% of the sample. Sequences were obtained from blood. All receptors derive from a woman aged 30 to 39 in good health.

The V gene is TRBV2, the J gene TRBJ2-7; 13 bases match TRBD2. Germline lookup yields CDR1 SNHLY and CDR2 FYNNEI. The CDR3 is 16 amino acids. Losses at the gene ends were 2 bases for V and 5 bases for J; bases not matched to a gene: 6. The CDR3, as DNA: TGTGCCAGCAGTGAAACGGGACTAGCGGGGTCCGACGAGCAGTACTTC. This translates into CASSETGLAGSDEQYF.

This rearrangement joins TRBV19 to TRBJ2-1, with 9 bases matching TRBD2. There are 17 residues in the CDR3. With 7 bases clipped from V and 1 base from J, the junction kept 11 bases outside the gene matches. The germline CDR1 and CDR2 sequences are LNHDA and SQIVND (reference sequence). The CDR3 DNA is TGTGCCAGTAAGATCGGCGGGAGGGCCGGGTCCTACAATGAGCAGTTCTTC. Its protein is CASKIGGRAGSYNEQFF. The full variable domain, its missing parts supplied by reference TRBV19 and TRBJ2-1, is DGGITQSPKYLFRKEGQNVTLSCEQNLNHDAMYWYRQDPGQGLRLIYYSQIVNDFQKGDIAEGYSVSREKKESFPLTVTSAQKNPTAFYLCASKIGGRAGSYNEQFFGPGTRLTVL.

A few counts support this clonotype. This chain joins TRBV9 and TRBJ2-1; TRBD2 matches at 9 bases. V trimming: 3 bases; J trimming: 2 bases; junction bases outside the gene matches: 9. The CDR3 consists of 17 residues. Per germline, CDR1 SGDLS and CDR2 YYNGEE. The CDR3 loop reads CASSDLGERGAYNEQFF. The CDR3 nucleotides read TGTGCCAGCAGCGACCTAGGGGAGCGGGGGGCCTACAATGAGCAGTTCTTC.

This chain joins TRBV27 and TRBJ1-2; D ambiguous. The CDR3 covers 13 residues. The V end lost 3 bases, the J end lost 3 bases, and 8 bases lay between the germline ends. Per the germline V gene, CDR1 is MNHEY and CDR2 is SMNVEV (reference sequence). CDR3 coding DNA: TGTGCCAGCAGTTTGGACGGCTACTATGGCTACACCTTC. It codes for CASSLDGYYGYTF.

CDR3 amino acids: CSARLVPHNEQFF. CDR3 DNA: TGCAGTGCTAGGCTGGTTCCGCACAATGAGCAGTTCTTC. The chain links TRBV20-1 to TRBJ2-1, with D hard to call. Germline V gene sequence: CDR1 DFQATT, CDR2 SNEGSKA (reference sequence). There are 13 residues in the CDR3. Trimming stripped 3 bases from V and 5 bases from J, with 11 bases between.

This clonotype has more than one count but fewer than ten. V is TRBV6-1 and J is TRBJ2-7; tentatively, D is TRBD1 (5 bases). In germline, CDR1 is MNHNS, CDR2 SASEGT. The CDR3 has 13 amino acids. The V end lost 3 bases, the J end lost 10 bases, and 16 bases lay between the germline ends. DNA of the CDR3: TGTGCCAGCAGTGACCTAACATCAAGGGGTCAGTACTTC. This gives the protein CASSDLTSRGQYF.

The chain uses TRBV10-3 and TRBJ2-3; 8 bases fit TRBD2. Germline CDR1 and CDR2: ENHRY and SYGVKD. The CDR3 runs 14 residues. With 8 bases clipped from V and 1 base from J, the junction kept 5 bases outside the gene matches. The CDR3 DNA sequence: TGTGCCATCGGGCGGGGGGAAGGCACAGATACGCAGTATTTT. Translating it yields CAIGRGEGTDTQYF.

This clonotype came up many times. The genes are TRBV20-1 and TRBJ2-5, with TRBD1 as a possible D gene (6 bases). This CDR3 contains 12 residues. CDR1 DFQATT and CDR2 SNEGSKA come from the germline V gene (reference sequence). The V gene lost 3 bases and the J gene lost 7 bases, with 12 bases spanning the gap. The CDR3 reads CSARGTLGTQYF. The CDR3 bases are TGCAGTGCTAGGGGGACACTCGGGACCCAGTACTTC.

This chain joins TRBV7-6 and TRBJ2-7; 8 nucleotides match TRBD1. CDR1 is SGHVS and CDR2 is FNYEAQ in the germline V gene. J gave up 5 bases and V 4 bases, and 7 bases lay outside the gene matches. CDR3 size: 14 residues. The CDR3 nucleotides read TGTGCCAGCAGCTCCCCATGGACAGGGAACGAGCAGTACTTC. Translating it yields CASSSPWTGNEQYF.

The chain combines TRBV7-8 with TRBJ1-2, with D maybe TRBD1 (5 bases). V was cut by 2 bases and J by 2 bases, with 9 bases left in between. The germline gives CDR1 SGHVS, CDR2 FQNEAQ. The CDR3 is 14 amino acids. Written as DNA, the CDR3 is TGTGCCAGCAGCTTAACAGAGGGGAACTATGGCTACACCTTC. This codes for CASSLTEGNYGYTF.

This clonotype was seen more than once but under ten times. The CDR3 loop is CASSLMGDTDTQYF. Written as DNA, the CDR3 is TGTGCCAGCAGTTTAATGGGGGACACAGATACGCAGTATTTT. This sequence joins TRBV12-3 or TRBV12-4 and TRBJ2-3; D may correspond to TRBD1 or TRBD2 (5 bases each). V was clipped by 2 bases and J by 2 bases, with 8 bases between them. The CDR3 contains 14 residues.

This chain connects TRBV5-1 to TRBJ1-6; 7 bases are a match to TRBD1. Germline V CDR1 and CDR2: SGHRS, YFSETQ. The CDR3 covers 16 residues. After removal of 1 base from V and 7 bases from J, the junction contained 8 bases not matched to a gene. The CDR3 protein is CASSLWSTGKNSPLHF. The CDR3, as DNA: TGCGCCAGCAGCTTGTGGTCGACAGGGAAGAATTCACCCCTCCACTTT.

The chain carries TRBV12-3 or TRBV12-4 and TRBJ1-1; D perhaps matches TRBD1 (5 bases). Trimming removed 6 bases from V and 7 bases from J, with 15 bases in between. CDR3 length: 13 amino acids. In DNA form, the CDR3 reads TGTGCCAGCAGAGAAGACAACAGGCTTGAAGCTTTCTTT. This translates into CASREDNRLEAFF.

CDR3 in amino acids: CASSQEGGPGELFF. The CDR3 nucleotides read TGTGCCAGCAGCCAAGAGGGGGGGCCCGGGGAGCTGTTTTTT. The rearrangement links TRBV14 to TRBJ2-2, with D maybe TRBD2 (7 bases). V lost 0 bases to trimming and J lost 6 bases, with 8 bases between them. Germline V lookup: CDR1 SGHDN, CDR2 FVKESK. This CDR3 contains 14 residues. The entire variable domain, with the rest obtained from reference TRBV14 and TRBJ2-2, is as follows: EAGVTQFPSHSVIEKGQTVTLRCDPISGHDNLYWYRRVMGKEIKFLLHFVKESKQDESGMPNNRFLAERTGGTYSTLKVQPAELEDSGVYFCASSQEGGPGELFFGEGSRLTVL.

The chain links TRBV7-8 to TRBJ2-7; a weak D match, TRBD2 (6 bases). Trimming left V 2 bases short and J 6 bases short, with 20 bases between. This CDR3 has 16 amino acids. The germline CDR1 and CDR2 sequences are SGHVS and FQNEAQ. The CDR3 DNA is TGTGCCAGCAGCTTAATAGCGGTGACCATCGGGGGCGAGCAGTACTTC. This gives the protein CASSLIAVTIGGEQYF.

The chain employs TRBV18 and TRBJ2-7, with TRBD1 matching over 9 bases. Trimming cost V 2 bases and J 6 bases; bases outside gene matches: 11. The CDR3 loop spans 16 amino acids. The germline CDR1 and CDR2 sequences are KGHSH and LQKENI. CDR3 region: CASSPIPTGGTIEQYF. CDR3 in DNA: TGTGCCAGCTCACCAATTCCGACAGGGGGAACAATCGAGCAGTACTTC.

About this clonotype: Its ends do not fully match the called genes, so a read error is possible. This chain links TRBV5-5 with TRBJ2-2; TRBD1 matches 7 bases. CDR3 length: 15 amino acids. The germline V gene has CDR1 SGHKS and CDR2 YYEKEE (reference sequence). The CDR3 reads CASSQGVSNTGELLF. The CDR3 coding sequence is TGTGCCAGCAGTCAGGGGGTTTCGAACACCGGGGAGCTGTTGTTT.

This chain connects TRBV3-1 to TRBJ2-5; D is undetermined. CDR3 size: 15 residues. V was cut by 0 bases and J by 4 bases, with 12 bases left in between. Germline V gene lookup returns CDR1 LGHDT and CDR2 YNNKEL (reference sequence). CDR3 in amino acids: CASSQDREGLETQYF. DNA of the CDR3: TGTGCCAGCAGCCAAGATCGAGAAGGGTTAGAGACCCAGTACTTC.

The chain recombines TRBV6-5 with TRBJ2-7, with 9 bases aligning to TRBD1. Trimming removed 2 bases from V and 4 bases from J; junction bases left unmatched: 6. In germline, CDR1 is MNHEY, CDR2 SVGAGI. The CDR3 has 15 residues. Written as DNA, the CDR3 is TGTGCCAGCAGTTACACAGGGACAGGGAGGTACGAGCAGTACTTC. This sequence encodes CASSYTGTGRYEQYF.

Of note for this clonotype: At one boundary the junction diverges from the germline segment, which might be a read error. DNA for the CDR3: TGTGCCAGCAGCCCGAGTGGACAGAGCCATGGGAAGCAGCACTTC. Translated: CASSPSGQSHGKQHF. This chain joins TRBV7-9 and TRBJ2-7, with D possibly TRBD1 on 6 matching bases. Germline V gene sequence: CDR1 SEHNR, CDR2 FQNEAQ (reference sequence). This CDR3 region has 15 residues. Full variable domain (missing parts from reference TRBV7-9 and TRBJ2-7): DTGVSQNPRHKITKRGQNVTFRCDPISEHNRLYWYRQTLGQGPEFLTYFQNEAQLEKSRLLSDRFSAERPKGSFSTLEIQRTEQGDSAMYLCASSPSGQSHGKQHFGPGTRLTVT.

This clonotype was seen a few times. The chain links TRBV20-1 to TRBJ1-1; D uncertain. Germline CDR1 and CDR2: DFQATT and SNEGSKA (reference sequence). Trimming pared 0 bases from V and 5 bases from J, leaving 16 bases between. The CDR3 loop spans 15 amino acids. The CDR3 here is CSAREVVVGSTEAFF. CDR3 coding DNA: TGCAGTGCTAGAGAAGTAGTGGTAGGGAGTACTGAAGCTTTCTTT.

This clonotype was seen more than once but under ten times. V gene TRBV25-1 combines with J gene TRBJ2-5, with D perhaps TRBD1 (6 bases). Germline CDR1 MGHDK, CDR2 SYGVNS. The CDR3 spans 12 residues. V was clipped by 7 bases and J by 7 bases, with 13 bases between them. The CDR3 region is CASKDSSVTQYF. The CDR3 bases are TGTGCCAGCAAGGACAGCTCTGTGACCCAGTACTTC.